This entry is about one T cell receptor beta chain. This sample was included in a study of blood T cell repertoires in COVID-19. Study background: Collection of acute and convalescent COVID-19 samples took place in the United States, Italy and Spain.

V was pared by 3 bases and J by 4 bases, with 7 bases of the junction left unmatched. CDR3 length: 15 residues. Germline V gene sequence: CDR1 KGHSH, CDR2 LQKENI. Profiling relied on immunoSEQ multiplex PCR, and the TCRdb table lists in-frame clones only, not all of them. The sample carries about 170,000 clones, around 83% recorded once. Participants were aged about 18 to 89 years from about 25 US areas. Sequenced material: PBMCs or T cells enriched from blood (not recorded which). The chain links TRBV18 to TRBJ2-3; 7 bases line up with TRBD1. The receptor's source is a woman in her fifties or sixties in a cohort exposed to, infected with or recovered from COVID-19 (not recorded which). CDR3 DNA: TGTGCCAGCTCACCTGACAGGGAGTCTCCAGATACGCAGTATTTT. Encoded protein: CASSPDRESPDTQYF.